The clone carrying this T cell receptor (beta chain) was found many times. This sample stems from a study of spatial heterogeneity in lung cancer. In the study overall: Alpha-chain sequences were consistently detected less often than beta-chain sequences.

Individually, TCR cDNA molecules were each labelled with a unique molecular identifier. TCRdb reprocessed the 5' RACE reads via MiXCR and lists one record per CDR3 protein. The table shows 4,000 or so distinct CDR3 sequences, with roughly 8.8% occurring only once. The time point was: sample taken at primary tumor resection. There were some 76 donors, all of them untreated patients with early-stage non-small cell lung cancer. The authors sequenced whole RNA from tumor, nontumor lung or frozen PBMC without sorting. The V gene end was trimmed by 5 bases and the J gene end by 8 bases; junction bases not matched to a gene: 10. The CDR3 length is 14 residues. Germline V gives CDR1 SGHVS, CDR2 FQNEAQ.

The receptor was isolated from a female donor with early-stage non-small cell lung cancer. Sequences were derived from normal lung tissue next to the tumor, sampled at surgery. This sequence joins TRBV7-8 and TRBJ1-1; 8 bases fit TRBD1. The CDR3 protein is CASSRSTGVREAFF. DNA for the CDR3: TGTGCCAGCAGCCGATCGACAGGGGTCAGAGAAGCTTTCTTT.